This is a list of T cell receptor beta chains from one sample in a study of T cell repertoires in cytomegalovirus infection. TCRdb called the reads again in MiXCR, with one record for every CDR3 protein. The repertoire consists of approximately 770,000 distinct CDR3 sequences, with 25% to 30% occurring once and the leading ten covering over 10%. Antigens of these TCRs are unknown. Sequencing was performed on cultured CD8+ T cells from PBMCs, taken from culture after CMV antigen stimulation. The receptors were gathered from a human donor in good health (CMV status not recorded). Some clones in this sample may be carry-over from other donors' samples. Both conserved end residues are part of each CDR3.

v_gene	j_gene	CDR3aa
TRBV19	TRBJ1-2	CASTEGLYGYTF
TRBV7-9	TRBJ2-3	CASSCRDRESTDTQYF
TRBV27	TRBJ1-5	CASSGMSNQPQHF
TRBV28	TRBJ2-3	CASGTQTGTPYTDTQYF
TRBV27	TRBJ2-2	CASSKNIQSDTGELFF
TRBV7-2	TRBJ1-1	CASSARDGTEAFF
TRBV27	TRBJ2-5	CATQSGVLQETQYF
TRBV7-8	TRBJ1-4	CASSSIGISNEKLFF
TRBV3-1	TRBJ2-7	CASSQAGTSGDYEQYF
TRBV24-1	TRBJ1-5	CATSDLSGGQPQHF
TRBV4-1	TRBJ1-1	CASSQAPDGMNTEAFF
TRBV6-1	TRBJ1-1	CASRQSGSLEAFF
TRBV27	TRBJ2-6	CASSFSGAEPSGANVLTF
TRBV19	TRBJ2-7	CASSHTAGYEQYF
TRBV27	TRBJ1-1	CASSWDRGRTEAFF
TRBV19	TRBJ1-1	CASTMGRNTEAFF
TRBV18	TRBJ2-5	CASSPPQMSQETQYF
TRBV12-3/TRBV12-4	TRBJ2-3	CASTPVYTDTQYF
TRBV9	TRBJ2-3	CASSGPTSGWDPSTDTQYF
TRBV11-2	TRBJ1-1	CASSPWSRVHPLSMNTEAFF
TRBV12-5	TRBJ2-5	CASSVGTNQETQYF
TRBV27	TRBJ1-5	CASSNRRRDKDNQPQHF
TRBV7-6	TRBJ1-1	CATSPVAGAGEKAEAFF
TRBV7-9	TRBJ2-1	CASRPPTGGGYNEQFF
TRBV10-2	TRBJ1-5	CASSEWDQPQHF
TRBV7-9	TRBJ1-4	CASSPGGATNEKLFF
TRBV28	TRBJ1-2	CASRSSRGPTNYGYTF
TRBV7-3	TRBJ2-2	CASSLELWNTGELFF
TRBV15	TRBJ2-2	CATSRGGMTGELFF
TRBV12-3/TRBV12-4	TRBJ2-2	CASSAPGQSANTGELFF
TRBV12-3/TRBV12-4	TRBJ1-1	CASNGRNTEAFF
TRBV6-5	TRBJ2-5	CASQGTQETQYF
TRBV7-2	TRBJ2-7	CASSPGVAGPPGEQYF
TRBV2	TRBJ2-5	CASIGDRETQYF
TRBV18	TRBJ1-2	CANSPSTGGANYGYTF
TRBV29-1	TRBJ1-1	CSGRGGGTEAFF
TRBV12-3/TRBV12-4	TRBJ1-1	CASSLTVLGTEAFF
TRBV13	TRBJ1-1	CASSRGQLGNTEAFF
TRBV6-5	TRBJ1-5	CASSYSWAQPQHF
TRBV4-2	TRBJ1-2	CASSQEQTGAKQNGYTF
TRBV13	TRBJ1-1	CASSNGQGEFTEAFF
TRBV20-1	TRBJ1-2	CSARDREEVGYTF
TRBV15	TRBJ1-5	CATRQDRGVGQPQHF
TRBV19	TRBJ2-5	CASSIDVGPSGGKETQYF
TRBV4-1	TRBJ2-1	CASSQERNEQFF
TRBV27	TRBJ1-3	CASSLDGFPGNTIYF
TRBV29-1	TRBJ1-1	CSVLTLNTEAFF
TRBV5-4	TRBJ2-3	CASRFGQGPDTQYF
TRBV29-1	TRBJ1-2	CSAGGGGANYGYTF
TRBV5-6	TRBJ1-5	CASSNRDSGLQSNQPQHF
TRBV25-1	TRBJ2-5	CASSKGAAQYF
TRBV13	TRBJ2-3	CASSLGRGGPTDTQYF
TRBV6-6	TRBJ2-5	CASSYSYRRRAGETQYF
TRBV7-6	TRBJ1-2	CASSLRQSANYGYTF
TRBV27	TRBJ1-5	CASSLFGDNQTQHF
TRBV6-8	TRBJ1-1	CASSYAGQDGTEAFF